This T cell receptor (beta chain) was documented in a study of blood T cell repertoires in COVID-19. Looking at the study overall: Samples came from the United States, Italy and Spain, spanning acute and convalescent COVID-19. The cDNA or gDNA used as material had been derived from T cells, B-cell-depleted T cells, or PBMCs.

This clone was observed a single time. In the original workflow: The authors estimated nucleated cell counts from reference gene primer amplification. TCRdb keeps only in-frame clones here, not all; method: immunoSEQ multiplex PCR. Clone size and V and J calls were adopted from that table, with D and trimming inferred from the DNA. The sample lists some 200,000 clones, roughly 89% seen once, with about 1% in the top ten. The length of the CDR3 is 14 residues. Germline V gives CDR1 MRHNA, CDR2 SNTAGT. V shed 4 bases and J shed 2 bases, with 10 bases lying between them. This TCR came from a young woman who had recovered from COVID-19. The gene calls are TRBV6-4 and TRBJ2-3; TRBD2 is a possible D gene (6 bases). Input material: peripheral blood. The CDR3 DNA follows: TGTGCCAGCAGTGGGGGGACTCCCACAGATACGCAGTATTTT. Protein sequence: CASSGGTPTDTQYF.